Listed below are T cell receptor beta chains from one sample, sequenced in a study of T-cell reconstitution after alpha-beta-depleted transplantation in children. MiXCR, run by TCRdb on the PCR reads, gives a single entry per CDR3 protein. The data show 500,000 to 600,000 distinct CDR3 sequences, 32% seen once. The source was PBMCs from the stem cell graft donor, collected from the stem cell graft. All receptors come from a human donor who donated a stem cell graft to a child with aplastic anemia. CDR3s include the opening cysteine and the closing phenylalanine or tryptophan. D genes are given only for firm matches. Size is omitted from some rows. Given values are once, few, many or a class for expanded clones.

DNA,CDR3,D,size,J,V
TGTGCCACCAGCGCCCGGACTGGTCAAGAGACCCAGTACTTC,CATSARTGQETQYF,-,few,TRBJ2-5,TRBV15
TGCGCCAGCAGCACGGGACAGGGGGCCACTGAAGCTTTCTTT,CASSTGQGATEAFF,TRBD1,-,TRBJ1-1,TRBV5-1
TGTGCCAGCAGCTTAGAGGCGGGAGCCAATTTTCGTGAGCAGTTCTTC,CASSLEAGANFREQFF,TRBD2,-,TRBJ2-1,TRBV7-2
TGTGCCAGTTTCACAGGGACAGGGAGACAAGAGACCCAGTACTTC,CASFTGTGRQETQYF,TRBD1,few,TRBJ2-5,TRBV28
TGTGCCAGCAGACGCGGTACAGCCCCTAGCAATCAGCCCCAGCATTTT,CASRRGTAPSNQPQHF,-,-,TRBJ1-5,TRBV6-1
TGTGCCAGCAGCTCCGGGACTAGCGGGCTTCGGGGGGAGACCCAGTACTTC,CASSSGTSGLRGETQYF,TRBD2,-,TRBJ2-5,TRBV7-7
TGTGCCAGCAGCTTAAACGGCGGGAGCTCCTACAATGAGCAGTTCTTC,CASSLNGGSSYNEQFF,TRBD2,-,TRBJ2-1,TRBV7-2
TGCGCCAGCAGCCAAGACAGGTCGGAGGGCCGACGCACAGATACGCAGTATTTT,CASSQDRSEGRRTDTQYF,-,-,TRBJ2-3,TRBV4-3
TGCAGCGTTGAGGGGATAGGGGGCGATGAGCAGTTCTTC,CSVEGIGGDEQFF,TRBD1,-,TRBJ2-1,TRBV29-1
TGCAGCGTTGAAGATTGGCCGGGGGCGGGCGGCTACACCTTC,CSVEDWPGAGGYTF,-,-,TRBJ1-2,TRBV29-1
TGTGCCAGCAGCCAAGAAGGAGGGACCAAGCAGTTCTTC,CASSQEGGTKQFF,-,-,TRBJ2-1,TRBV3-1
TGTGCCAGCTCCCCAGGCAGGGGGCTTGGAAACACCATATATTTT,CASSPGRGLGNTIYF,TRBD1,few,TRBJ1-3,TRBV18
TGTGCCAGCAGCTCGTACGGGACAGCGAACACTGAAGCTTTCTTT,CASSSYGTANTEAFF,TRBD1,-,TRBJ1-1,TRBV11-1
TGTGCCAGCAGAAAGCGGTCGGCCAAAAACATTCAGTACTTC,CASRKRSAKNIQYF,-,few,TRBJ2-4,TRBV28